This T cell receptor beta chain was recorded in a study of blood T cell dynamics during melanoma immunotherapy. Study background: Metastatic melanoma patients received first-line pembrolizumab or nivolumab plus ipilimumab. Overall study results and limits: It remained unknown if the driving T cell clones were melanoma-specific. PBMC repertoires of eventual disease-control patients split at W3 into clonality or diversity gains.

About this clone: Antigen unknown.

Germline V gene sequence: CDR1 SEHNR, CDR2 FQNEAQ (reference sequence). V shed 1 base and J shed 5 bases, with 9 bases lying between them. The CDR3 spans 14 residues. Regarding time point: week 3, after first cycle of checkpoint inhibitor. Apart from a couple of fast progressors, RECIST 1.1 response was judged 12 weeks post-infusion. The data were produced by immunoSEQ multiplex PCR, yet TCRdb's version contains in-frame clones alone and is incomplete. Counted here are a few thousand clones, 88% occurring once; the ten biggest clones make up 30%. This specimen consisted of blood, obtained from a patient treated with checkpoint blockade. The chain recombines TRBV7-9 with TRBJ2-1; D may be TRBD2 (5 bases). The receptor was derived from a human donor with melanoma. This chain's CDR3 is CASSLVASNNEQFF. The CDR3 nucleotides are TGTGCCAGCAGCTTAGTAGCTAGCAACAATGAGCAGTTCTTC.